These 9 T cell receptor beta chains were all obtained from the same sample, sequenced in a study of PD-1 blockade in classical Hodgkin lymphoma. Autologous stem cell transplantation was followed by relapse in every patient, and brentuximab vedotin exposure varied. The repertoire was sequenced with immunoSEQ multiplex PCR; TCRdb's copy has only in-frame clones and lacks some. In the table there are 50,000 or so clones, roughly 66% of which are singletons. The material was peripheral blood mononuclear cells (PBMCs), obtained before the second cycle of nivolumab. The source of these receptors is a human donor with classical Hodgkin lymphoma.

Only one count was recorded for this clone. The chain couples TRBV2 to TRBJ2-1, with 10 bases matching TRBD1. Germline V gene sequence: CDR1 SNHLY, CDR2 FYNNEI. The CDR3 covers 16 residues. Unmatched junction bases numbered 10, after V lost 3 bases and J lost 8 bases. The CDR3: CASSEIGTGVVDEQFF. The CDR3 region has the DNA TGTGCCAGCAGTGAGATAGGGACAGGGGTGGTCGATGAGCAGTTCTTC.

The J gene is TRBJ1-6, the V gene TRBV5-4, with TRBD1 identical over 9 bases. Germline V lookup: CDR1 SGHNT, CDR2 YYREEE (reference sequence). The trim removed 4 bases at V and 4 bases at J, leaving 3 bases unmatched. The CDR3 runs to 15 residues. CDR3 nucleotide sequence: TGTGCCAGCAGCCCAGGGACAGGGTATAATTCACCCCTCCACTTT. It codes for CASSPGTGYNSPLHF.

The table lists this clone with a few counts. The chain joins TRBV2 to TRBJ2-5; perhaps D is TRBD1 or TRBD2 (5 bases each). Germline V gives CDR1 SNHLY, CDR2 FYNNEI. The CDR3 is made up of 11 amino acids. Trimming stripped 8 bases from V and 5 bases from J, with 9 bases between. The CDR3 loop is CASEGRETQYF. The CDR3 nucleotides read TGTGCCAGCGAGGGACGGGAGACCCAGTACTTC.

The V gene is TRBV19, the J gene TRBJ2-1, with 9 nucleotides matching TRBD2. The trim removed 7 bases at V and 0 bases at J, leaving 4 bases unmatched. Germline-derived CDR1 and CDR2 are LNHDA and SQIVND (reference sequence). This CDR3 has 15 residues. This CDR3 is CASKVSGSSYNEQFF. CDR3 in DNA: TGTGCCAGTAAGGTTAGCGGGAGCTCCTACAATGAGCAGTTCTTC. Complete variable domain (other parts from reference TRBV19 and TRBJ2-1): DGGITQSPKYLFRKEGQNVTLSCEQNLNHDAMYWYRQDPGQGLRLIYYSQIVNDFQKGDIAEGYSVSREKKESFPLTVTSAQKNPTAFYLCASKVSGSSYNEQFFGPGTRLTVL.

As concerns this clone: The sample contains more than one DNA sequence encoding this CDR3. The chain recombines TRBV30 with TRBJ1-5; no clear D. Germline V gene lookup returns CDR1 GTSNPN and CDR2 SVGIG (reference sequence). CDR3 size: 13 residues. The germline V and J ends were trimmed by 3 bases and 4 bases, with 10 bases remaining between them. The CDR3 DNA reads TGTGCCTGGAGGGGAGACGGGAATCAGCCCCAGCATTTT. Protein: CAWRGDGNQPQHF. The full variable domain, in which reference TRBV30 and TRBJ1-5 provide the parts outside the CDR3, is SQTIHQWPATLVQPVGSPLSLECTVEGTSNPNLYWYRQAAGRGLQLLFYSVGIGQISSEVPQNLSASRPQDRQFILSSKKLLLSDSGFYLCAWRGDGNQPQHFGDGTRLSIL.

This clone was observed a few times. The chain couples TRBV6-5 to TRBJ2-7, with 9 bases lining up with TRBD2. With V trimmed by 4 bases and J by 8 bases, 6 bases remained unmatched. Germline loops: CDR1 MNHEY, CDR2 SVGAGI. This CDR3 spans 13 amino acids. The CDR3 DNA is TGTGCCAGCAGTTCCGGACTAGCGATGAAGCAGTACTTC. As protein: CASSSGLAMKQYF.

V usage is TRBV27 and J usage is TRBJ1-3; no definite D call. V shed 5 bases and J shed 0 bases, with 11 bases lying between them. This CDR3 is 15 amino acids long. Per the germline V gene, CDR1 is MNHEY and CDR2 is SMNVEV (reference sequence). This chain's CDR3 is CASSLAADSGNTIYF. In nucleotides, the CDR3 is TGTGCCAGCAGTCTGGCAGCGGACTCTGGAAACACCATATATTTT.

The chain is built from TRBV19 and TRBJ2-1; D is tentatively TRBD1 or TRBD2 (5 bases each). The CDR3 has 18 residues. V was pared by 2 bases and J by 5 bases, with 22 bases between. Germline V gene lookup returns CDR1 LNHDA and CDR2 SQIVND (reference sequence). The CDR3 region is CASSIKGSVMGVHNEQFF. Here the CDR3 DNA reads TGTGCCAGTAGTATAAAAGGCAGTGTTATGGGGGTTCACAATGAGCAGTTCTTC.

The V gene is TRBV28, the J gene TRBJ1-1; D gene uncertain. This CDR3 comprises 14 residues. Germline CDR1 is MDHEN and CDR2 is SYDVKM. Trimming took off 3 bases at V and 1 base at J, with 9 bases between the two ends. Written as DNA, the CDR3 is TGTGCCAGCAGTTTGAGGCCAGGGAACACTGAAGCTTTCTTT. Its translation is CASSLRPGNTEAFF.